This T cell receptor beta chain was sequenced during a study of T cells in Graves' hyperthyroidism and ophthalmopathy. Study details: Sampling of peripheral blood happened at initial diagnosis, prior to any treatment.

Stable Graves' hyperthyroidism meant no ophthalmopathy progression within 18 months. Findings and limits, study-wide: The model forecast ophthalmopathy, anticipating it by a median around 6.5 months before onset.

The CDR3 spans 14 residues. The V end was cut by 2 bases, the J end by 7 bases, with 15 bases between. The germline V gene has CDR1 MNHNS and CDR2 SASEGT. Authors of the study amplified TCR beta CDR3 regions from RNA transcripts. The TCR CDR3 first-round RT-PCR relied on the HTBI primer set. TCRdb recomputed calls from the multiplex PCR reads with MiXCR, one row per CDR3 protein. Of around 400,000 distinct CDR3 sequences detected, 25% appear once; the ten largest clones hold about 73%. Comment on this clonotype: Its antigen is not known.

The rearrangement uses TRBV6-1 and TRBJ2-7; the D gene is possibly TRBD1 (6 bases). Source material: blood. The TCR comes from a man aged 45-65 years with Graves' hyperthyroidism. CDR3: CASSEIQGRSEQYF. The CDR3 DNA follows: TGTGCCAGCAGTGAAATACAGGGCAGGAGTGAGCAGTACTTC.